A selection of T cell receptor beta chains follows, all from one sample in a study of blood T cell repertoires in COVID-19. Measured with immunoSEQ multiplex PCR; TCRdb has only the in-frame clones, and not every one. The sample has about 74,000 clones; about 92% are singletons. Sequencing was performed on peripheral blood. The source of these receptors is a human donor in a cohort sampled during active COVID-19. The conserved cysteine and the conserved F or W are not part of the CDR3 here. A row's size may be missing; if present it is once, few, many or a size class.

V	J	size	CDR3
TRBV7-6	TRBJ1-5	.	ASSLAGGRQPQH
TRBV5-6	TRBJ1-5	.	ASSWLRDRLLRNQPQH
TRBV11-3	TRBJ2-3	.	ASSLGGPDTQY
TRBV19	TRBJ2-1	.	ASTGLAGGGPYNEQF
TRBV29-1	TRBJ2-1	.	SVEGGTSSYNEQF
TRBV4-2	TRBJ1-1	.	ASSQTVRAEAF
TRBV11-1	TRBJ1-2	.	ASSLYTGTGGGGYT
TRBV5-8	TRBJ2-5	.	ASSLGDRGRGQETQY
TRBV28	TRBJ2-3	.	ASSSRTSGRRTDTQY
TRBV6-5	TRBJ2-3	.	ASSYRGGDTDTQY
TRBV27	TRBJ1-5	.	ASSSGLNHGNQPQH
TRBV5-1	TRBJ2-7	.	ASSVVLGTSWYEQY
TRBV5-1	TRBJ2-1	many	ASSLGSGGSYNEQF
TRBV7-2	TRBJ2-7	once	ASSLGGQGNNEQY
TRBV7-9	TRBJ1-1	.	ASSAGPRGTEAF
TRBV5-1	TRBJ2-1	.	ASSLYRTNEQF
TRBV2	TRBJ2-5	.	ASSDVRAQETQY
TRBV15	TRBJ1-4	.	ATSSRTYEKLF
TRBV28	TRBJ1-6	.	ASSPPGGGNSPLH
TRBV7-2	TRBJ1-1	.	ASSPRGMNTEAF
TRBV5-1	TRBJ2-5	many	ASSFQGIEAQY
TRBV5-4	TRBJ2-1	.	ASRGGGTAYNEQF
TRBV10-2	TRBJ1-4	.	ASSQTGINEKLF
TRBV5-1	TRBJ2-1	.	ASSLTGGNEQF
TRBV30	TRBJ2-5	.	AWIGAGLETQY
TRBV19	TRBJ2-3	once	ASSLGGPDTQY
TRBV4-2	TRBJ2-1	.	ASSQDGGSKAF
TRBV28	TRBJ1-2	once	ASRRQGVDYGYT
TRBV29-1	TRBJ2-7	.	SVVGQGRYEQY
TRBV4-1	TRBJ2-7	.	ASSLAGQGSSYEQY